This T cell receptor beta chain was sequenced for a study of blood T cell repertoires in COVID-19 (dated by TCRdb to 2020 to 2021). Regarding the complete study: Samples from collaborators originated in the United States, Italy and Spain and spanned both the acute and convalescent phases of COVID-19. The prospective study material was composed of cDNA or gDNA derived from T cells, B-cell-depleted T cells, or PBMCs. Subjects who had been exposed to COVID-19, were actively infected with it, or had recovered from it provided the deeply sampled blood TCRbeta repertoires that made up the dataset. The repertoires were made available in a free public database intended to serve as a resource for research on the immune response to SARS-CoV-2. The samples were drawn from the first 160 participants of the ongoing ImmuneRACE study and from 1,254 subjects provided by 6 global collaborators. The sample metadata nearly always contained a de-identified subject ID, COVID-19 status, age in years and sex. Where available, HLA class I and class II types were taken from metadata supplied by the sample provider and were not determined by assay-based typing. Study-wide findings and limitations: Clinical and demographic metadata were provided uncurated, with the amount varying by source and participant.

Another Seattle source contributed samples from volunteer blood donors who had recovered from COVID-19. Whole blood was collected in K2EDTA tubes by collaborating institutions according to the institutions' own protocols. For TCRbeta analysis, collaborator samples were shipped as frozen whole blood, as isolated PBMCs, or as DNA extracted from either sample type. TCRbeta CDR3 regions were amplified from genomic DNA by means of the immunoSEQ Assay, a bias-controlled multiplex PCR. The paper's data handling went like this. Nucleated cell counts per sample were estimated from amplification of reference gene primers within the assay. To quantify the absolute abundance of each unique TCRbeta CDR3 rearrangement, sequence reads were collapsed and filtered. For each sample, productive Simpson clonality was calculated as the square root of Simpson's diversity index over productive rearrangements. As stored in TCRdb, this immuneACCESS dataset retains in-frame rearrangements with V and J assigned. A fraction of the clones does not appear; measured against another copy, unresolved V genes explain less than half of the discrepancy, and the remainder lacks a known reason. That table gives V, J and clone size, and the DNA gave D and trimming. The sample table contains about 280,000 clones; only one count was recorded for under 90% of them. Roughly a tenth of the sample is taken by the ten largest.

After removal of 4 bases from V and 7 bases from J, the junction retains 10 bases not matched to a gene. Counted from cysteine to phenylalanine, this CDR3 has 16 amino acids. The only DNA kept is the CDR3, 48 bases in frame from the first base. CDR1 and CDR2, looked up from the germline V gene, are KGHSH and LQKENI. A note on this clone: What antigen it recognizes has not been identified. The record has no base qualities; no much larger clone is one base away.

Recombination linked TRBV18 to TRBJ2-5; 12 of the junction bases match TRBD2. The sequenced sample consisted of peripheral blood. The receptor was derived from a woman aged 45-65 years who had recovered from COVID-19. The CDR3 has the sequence CASSLRLAGDRGTQYF. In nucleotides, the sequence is TGTGCCAGCTCACTTCGACTAGCGGGAGATCGTGGGACCCAGTACTTC.